Shown below are 24 T cell receptor beta chains from a single sample sequenced in a study of blood T cell repertoires in COVID-19. Measured with immunoSEQ multiplex PCR; TCRdb has only the in-frame clones, and not every one. The sample consists of more than 65,000 clones, almost 85% of them appearing once. Sequencing was carried out using peripheral blood. The receptors here all came from a human donor in a cohort sampled during active COVID-19.

V usage is TRBV5-8 and J usage is TRBJ2-7; 9 nucleotides agree with TRBD1. Germline V CDR1 and CDR2: SGHTS, YDEGEE. The CDR3 spans 13 residues. The junction had 4 bases not matched to a gene; V was cut back by 3 bases and J by 6 bases. CDR3 protein: CASSWTGASEQYF. The CDR3 DNA follows: TGTGCCAGCAGCTGGACAGGGGCTTCCGAGCAGTACTTC.

The chain carries TRBV13 and TRBJ2-3, with 7 bases lining up with TRBD1. The CDR3 spans 15 residues. The V gene end was trimmed by 5 bases and the J gene end by 1 base; junction bases not matched to a gene: 6. Germline assignment: CDR1 PRHDT and CDR2 FYEKMQ (reference sequence). CDR3 sequence (DNA): TGTGCCAGCAGCATGAGACAGGGTGGCACAGATACGCAGTATTTT. Translated, it gives CASSMRQGGTDTQYF.

This clone was seen only once. The V call is TRBV12-3 or TRBV12-4, the J call TRBJ1-1; D gene ambiguous. The V gene lost 1 base and the J gene lost 10 bases, with 10 bases spanning the gap. There are 12 residues in the CDR3. In DNA form, the CDR3 reads TGTGCCAGCAGTTTAGGGCCGTCAGGAGCTTTCTTT. Translation: CASSLGPSGAFF.

The chain couples TRBV7-2 to TRBJ2-7; 7 nucleotides match TRBD2. The J segment lost 2 bases and the V segment lost 1 base, leaving 2 bases of the junction unmatched. The CDR3 runs 14 residues. Germline values: CDR1 SGHTA, CDR2 FQGNSA. The chain's CDR3 is CASSLVRGAYEQYF. Here the CDR3 DNA reads TGTGCCAGCAGCTTAGTCCGGGGGGCCTACGAGCAGTACTTC.

The chain uses TRBV7-8 and TRBJ2-7, with D tentatively TRBD1 (6 bases). Trimming stripped 5 bases from V and 5 bases from J, with 19 bases between. Germline loops: CDR1 SGHVS, CDR2 FQNEAQ. The CDR3 is 15 residues long. CDR3 in amino acids: CASSPKTGPPHEQYF. The CDR3 DNA reads TGTGCCAGCAGCCCAAAGACAGGCCCCCCCCACGAGCAGTACTTC.

The rearrangement joins TRBV6-5 to TRBJ1-3; D is unresolved. The V gene's germline CDR1 is MNHEY and CDR2 SVGAGI. The CDR3 consists of 11 residues. Trimming cost V 7 bases and J 3 bases, with 4 bases left between them. The CDR3 sequence: CASTHGNTIYF. As DNA, the CDR3 is TGTGCCAGCACCCATGGAAACACCATATATTTT.

The chain has TRBV20-1 and TRBJ2-7; D gene ambiguous. The germline gives CDR1 DFQATT, CDR2 SNEGSKA (reference sequence). This CDR3 contains 11 residues. The V end lost 1 base, the J end lost 4 bases, and 5 bases lay between the germline ends. This CDR3 reads CSARGSYEQYF. CDR3 in DNA: TGCAGTGCTAGAGGCAGTTACGAGCAGTACTTC.

This chain joins TRBV5-8 and TRBJ1-6; 7 bases are shared with TRBD1. The germline CDR1 and CDR2 sequences are SGHTS and YDEGEE. V trimming: 3 bases; J trimming: 7 bases; junction bases outside the gene matches: 13. This CDR3 has 17 residues. The CDR3 nucleotides read TGTGCCAGCAGCTACCGGACAGGCCCTGGGGTAAATTCACCCCTCCACTTT. Its translation: CASSYRTGPGVNSPLHF.

The chain joins TRBV12-3 or TRBV12-4 to TRBJ1-6; D unclear. The ends were cut back, 3 bases at V and 7 bases at J, with 4 bases in the middle. The CDR3 spans 12 residues. CDR3 sequence: CASSFPNSPLHF. Here the CDR3 DNA reads TGTGCCAGCAGTTTTCCGAATTCACCCCTCCACTTT.

The chain recombines TRBV3-1 (or the pseudogene TRBV3-2) with TRBJ1-3; D uncertain. V was clipped by 1 base and J by 5 bases, with 6 bases between them. The CDR3 extends over 13 amino acids. CDR1 is LGHDT and CDR2 is YNNKEL in the germline V gene (reference sequence). The CDR3, as DNA: TGTGCCAGCAGCCAAGGGGCCCGAAACACCATATATTTT. Translation: CASSQGARNTIYF.

This clone is a singleton in its sample. The genes are TRBV2 and TRBJ1-5; TRBD1 agrees at 7 bases. Germline V gene data show CDR1 as SNHLY and CDR2 as FYNNEI. This CDR3 is 15 amino acids long. V lost 4 bases to trimming and J lost 1 base; unmatched junction nucleotides: 4. The CDR3 loop reads CASSVEGASNQPQHF. DNA for the CDR3: TGTGCCAGCAGTGTGGAGGGGGCGAGCAATCAGCCCCAGCATTTT.

This sequence joins TRBV5-1 and TRBJ1-4; 9 bases map to TRBD1. The CDR3 is made up of 16 amino acids. Trimming removed 0 bases from V and 8 bases from J; junction bases left unmatched: 8. Germline CDR1 is SGHRS and CDR2 is YFSETQ. CDR3 residues: CASSLDGTGSVEKLFF. CDR3 coding DNA: TGCGCCAGCAGCTTGGACGGGACAGGGAGCGTGGAAAAACTGTTTTTT.

This rearrangement joins TRBV14 to TRBJ1-2; D possibly corresponds to TRBD1 (5 bases). CDR3 length: 14 amino acids. The germline gives CDR1 SGHDN, CDR2 FVKESK. Between the trimmed V and J ends, which lost 1 base and 13 bases, there was a span of 19 bases. The CDR3 spells CASSQGPKAPGGTF. CDR3 DNA sequence: TGTGCCAGCAGCCAAGGCCCCAAGGCTCCCGGGGGCACCTTC.

The V call is TRBV12-3 or TRBV12-4, the J call TRBJ1-2; 7 bases align to TRBD1. Trimming removed 1 base from V and 5 bases from J; junction bases left unmatched: 1. This CDR3 is 13 amino acids long. The CDR3 loop is CASSLVQGYGYTF. CDR3 in DNA: TGTGCCAGCAGTTTAGTACAGGGGTATGGCTACACCTTC.

This chain uses TRBV12-5 with TRBJ2-2; 15 bases map to TRBD2. Germline-derived CDR1 and CDR2 are LGHNT and FRNRAP. V shed 11 bases and J 5 bases; nucleotides not matched to a gene: 9. The CDR3 consists of 16 residues. The CDR3 region has the DNA TGTGCTTCCTCTCGGACTAGCGGGGGGGCGACCGGGGAGCTGTTTTTT. Protein: CASSRTSGGATGELFF. The full variable domain, in which reference TRBV12-5 and TRBJ2-2 provide the parts outside the CDR3, is DARVTQTPRHKVTEMGQEVTMRCQPILGHNTVFWYRQTMMQGLELLAYFRNRAPLDDSGMPKDRFSAEMPDATLATLKIQPSEPRDSAVYFCASSRTSGGATGELFFGEGSRLTVL.

This sequence joins TRBV23-1 and TRBJ1-5, with D perhaps TRBD1 (6 bases). TRBV23-1 is filed as an ORF, its function uncertain. Between the trimmed V and J ends, which lost 6 bases and 0 bases, there was a span of 15 bases. The CDR3 extends over 16 amino acids. CDR3 protein: CASRKQGCLSNQPQHF. CDR3 nucleotide sequence: TGCGCCAGCAGGAAACAGGGATGTCTTAGCAATCAGCCCCAGCATTTT.

This chain uses TRBV11-2 with TRBJ2-7, with TRBD2 as a possible D gene (5 bases). The germline V and J ends were trimmed by 5 bases and 3 bases, with 11 bases remaining between them. The CDR3 totals 13 residues. Germline-derived CDR1 and CDR2 are SGHAT and FQNNGV. The CDR3 DNA is TGTGCCAGCAGCGTAGCGCAGAACTACGAGCAGTACTTC. Translated: CASSVAQNYEQYF.

The chain uses TRBV27 and TRBJ2-5; 9 bases line up with TRBD1. Looked up from germline, CDR1 is MNHEY and CDR2 is SMNVEV (reference sequence). Losses at the gene ends were 3 bases for V and 5 bases for J; bases not matched to a gene: 10. This CDR3 is built from 16 residues. The CDR3 DNA reads TGTGCCAGCAGTTTTCTGGCGGGGACAGGGATGGAGACCCAGTACTTC. Its protein product is CASSFLAGTGMETQYF.

The V gene is TRBV29-1, the J gene TRBJ2-1; perhaps TRBD1 as D (7 bases). Germline CDR1 is SQVTM and CDR2 is ANQGSEA. The germline V and J ends were trimmed by 7 bases and 6 bases, with 13 bases remaining between them. This CDR3 has 12 residues. This CDR3 reads CSASQGGNEQFF. The CDR3 DNA reads as TGCAGCGCTTCGCAGGGGGGCAATGAGCAGTTCTTC.

The rearrangement uses TRBV6-5 and TRBJ2-3; D is possibly TRBD2 (6 bases). Trimming pared 0 bases from V and 4 bases from J, leaving 14 bases between. The CDR3 length is 16 residues. Per germline, CDR1 MNHEY and CDR2 SVGAGI. The CDR3 sequence is CASSYSGGGTSDTQYF. CDR3 nucleotide sequence: TGTGCCAGCAGTTACTCGGGTGGGGGGACCTCAGATACGCAGTATTTT.

The V call is TRBV5-1, the J call TRBJ1-5; no clear D gene. This CDR3 spans 13 amino acids. Germline CDR1 and CDR2: SGHRS and YFSETQ. The germline V and J ends were trimmed by 3 bases and 0 bases, with 4 bases remaining between them. CDR3 sequence: CASSYYSNQPQHF. In nucleotides, the CDR3 is TGCGCCAGCAGCTACTATAGCAATCAGCCCCAGCATTTT.

This clone was observed a handful of times. This chain connects TRBV5-1 to TRBJ1-1; TRBD1 might be the D (6 bases). The CDR3 extends over 15 amino acids. The V end was cut by 6 bases, the J end by 8 bases, with 23 bases between. Germline V gene data show CDR1 as SGHRS and CDR2 as YFSETQ. The CDR3 nucleotides are TGCGCCAGCACCCCAGGACAGCCCAAATACGGGGAAGCTTTCTTT. This sequence encodes CASTPGQPKYGEAFF.

The chain carries TRBV12-3 or TRBV12-4 and TRBJ1-2; D uncertain. Trimming stripped 2 bases from V and 2 bases from J, with 6 bases between. The CDR3 is 13 amino acids. For the CDR3, the DNA is TGTGCCAGCAGTTTAAACAAGAACTATGGCTACACCTTC. It encodes CASSLNKNYGYTF.

This sequence joins TRBV2 and TRBJ2-3; 16 nucleotides agree with TRBD2. Per germline, CDR1 SNHLY and CDR2 FYNNEI. With V trimmed by 6 bases and J by 3 bases, 9 bases remained unmatched. The CDR3 length is 18 residues. The CDR3: CASRSGTSGGVATDTQYF. The DNA of the CDR3 is TGTGCCAGCAGATCCGGGACTAGCGGGGGGGTAGCTACAGATACGCAGTATTTT.